This TCR beta chain appears in the sequencing data of a study of T cells after yellow fever vaccination. Study-level findings and limits: Most clones from primary vaccination resurfaced after the booster (about 95% CD4, approximately 87% CD8).

In this sample, this clonotype turned up many times. The target antigen is unknown. CDR3 size: 13 residues. Germline V CDR1 and CDR2: SGHTA, FQGNSA. Trimming stripped 1 base from V and 10 bases from J, with 11 bases between. Via MiXCR, TCRdb re-called the 5' RACE reads, giving one row per CDR3 protein. The table records 140,000 to 150,000 distinct CDR3 sequences, 5% to 7.5% of them present only once. The sequence was collected from a man aged 25 to 40 who received the YFV17D yellow fever vaccine. The starting material was CD4+ T cells sorted from PBMCs, obtained 10 days after the yellow fever booster vaccination. The chain has TRBV7-2 and TRBJ2-1; unclear D gene. As DNA, the CDR3 is TGTGCCAGCAGCTTAGGGGTAAATAGGGAGCAGTTCTTC. Translating gives CASSLGVNREQFF.